Following are 19 T cell receptor beta chains from one sample sequenced in a study of blood T cell repertoires in COVID-19. The data were produced by immunoSEQ multiplex PCR, yet TCRdb's version contains in-frame clones alone and is incomplete. In the table there are 200,000 to 300,000 clones, 70% to 90% of which are singletons. The sequenced material came from peripheral blood. The receptors derive from a woman in her sixties with COVID-19, enrolled during active disease.

The rearrangement uses TRBV2 and TRBJ1-6; D is possibly TRBD1 (5 bases). V dropped 4 bases and J dropped 3 bases, with 13 bases sitting between them. Germline V gene sequence: CDR1 SNHLY, CDR2 FYNNEI. The CDR3 runs to 16 residues. CDR3 nucleotides: TGTGCCAGCAGTGTCGACCGGGGGAACTATAATTCACCCCTCCACTTT. Its protein is CASSVDRGNYNSPLHF.

This rearrangement joins TRBV29-1 to TRBJ1-1; 9 nucleotides agree with TRBD1. This CDR3 is 15 amino acids long. With V trimmed by 5 bases and J by 1 base, 8 bases remained unmatched. Germline V gene sequence: CDR1 SQVTM, CDR2 ANQGSEA. The CDR3: CSVRGTGPSNTEAFF. CDR3 DNA: TGCAGCGTTAGGGGGACAGGGCCCTCGAACACTGAAGCTTTCTTT.

This CDR3 reads CASSTRQEAYNSPLHF. CDR3 DNA sequence: TGTGCCAGCAGCACTCGACAGGAGGCCTATAATTCACCCCTCCACTTT. The chain carries TRBV2 and TRBJ1-6; D perhaps matches TRBD1 (6 bases). V lost 6 bases, J lost 2 bases, and 14 bases lay in between. The germline V gene has CDR1 SNHLY and CDR2 FYNNEI. There are 16 residues in the CDR3.

This clone was detected a few times. The chain recombines TRBV7-8 with TRBJ2-1; TRBD2 might be the D (6 bases). V lost 5 bases to trimming and J lost 3 bases, with 17 bases between them. Germline loops: CDR1 SGHVS, CDR2 FQNEAQ. The CDR3 sequence is 16 residues long. This CDR3 is CASSLHRDLNYNEQFF. Written as DNA, the CDR3 is TGTGCCAGCAGCCTTCACCGGGACTTGAACTACAATGAGCAGTTCTTC.

The J gene is TRBJ2-7, the V gene TRBV7-2; TRBD1 agrees at 8 bases. Germline V gene sequence: CDR1 SGHTA, CDR2 FQGNSA. This CDR3 is built from 16 residues. Germline trimming cut 0 bases from V and 0 bases from J; bases unmatched to any gene: 4. The CDR3 DNA reads as TGTGCCAGCAGCTTAGCGCCAGGGGGCGCCTCCTACGAGCAGTACTTC. This codes for CASSLAPGGASYEQYF.

This rearrangement joins TRBV28 to TRBJ2-7, with 8 nucleotides matching TRBD1. V was pared by 7 bases and J by 0 bases, with 8 bases of the junction left unmatched. This CDR3 has 15 amino acids. The germline V gene encodes CDR1 MDHEN and CDR2 SYDVKM. The CDR3 DNA sequence: TGTGCCAGCACTGTCGGGACAGGCAACTCCTACGAGCAGTACTTC. Translating gives CASTVGTGNSYEQYF.

The chain combines TRBV6-5 with TRBJ1-1; 7 bases are a match to TRBD1. CDR3 length: 15 amino acids. In germline, CDR1 is MNHEY, CDR2 SVGAGI. V lost 8 bases, J lost 1 base, and 10 bases stayed unmatched. In DNA form, the CDR3 reads TGTGCCAGCGGACAGGTTTCAAGAGGGAACACTGAAGCTTTCTTT. It translates to CASGQVSRGNTEAFF.

This clone came up a few times. This CDR3 is also generated by other DNA sequences in the sample. This sequence joins TRBV6-5 and TRBJ1-1; unclear D gene. V lost 8 bases to trimming and J lost 0 bases, with 7 bases between them. Germline CDR1 and CDR2: MNHEY and SVGAGI. This CDR3 has 12 residues. The CDR3 spells CASSAVNTEAFF. CDR3 sequence (DNA): TGTGCCAGCTCTGCAGTGAACACTGAAGCTTTCTTT.

The chain links TRBV28 to TRBJ2-7; TRBD2 matches 13 bases. J was trimmed by 3 bases and V by 6 bases; bases with no gene match: 5. The CDR3 is 15 residues long. Germline lookup yields CDR1 MDHEN and CDR2 SYDVKM. The DNA of the CDR3 is TGTGCCAGCAGGCAGACTAGCGGGAGGATCTACGAGCAGTACTTC. Its translation is CASRQTSGRIYEQYF.

The chain carries TRBV5-1 and TRBJ2-3; 10 nucleotides agree with TRBD1. CDR1 SGHRS and CDR2 YFSETQ come from the germline V gene. The CDR3 loop spans 16 amino acids. V lost 4 bases to trimming and J lost 0 bases; unmatched junction nucleotides: 5. CDR3 sequence: CASSRDRGTSTDTQYF. The CDR3 DNA follows: TGCGCCAGCAGCCGGGACAGGGGCACTAGCACAGATACGCAGTATTTT.

This chain links TRBV7-9 with TRBJ2-2; no definite D call. V lost 2 bases and J lost 6, with 4 bases in between. The CDR3 spans 12 residues. Germline V gene data show CDR1 as SEHNR and CDR2 as FQNEAQ (reference sequence). The CDR3, as DNA: TGTGCCAGCAGCTTATCCGCCGGGGAGCTGTTTTTT. Its protein is CASSLSAGELFF. The full variable domain, completed using reference TRBV7-9 and TRBJ2-2, is DTGVSQNPRHKITKRGQNVTFRCDPISEHNRLYWYRQTLGQGPEFLTYFQNEAQLEKSRLLSDRFSAERPKGSFSTLEIQRTEQGDSAMYLCASSLSAGELFFGEGSRLTVL.

This chain uses TRBV28 with TRBJ1-2, with D possibly being TRBD1 (6 bases). CDR3 length: 14 amino acids. Trimming cost V 4 bases and J 6 bases, with 15 bases left between them. The V gene's germline CDR1 is MDHEN and CDR2 SYDVKM. CDR3 DNA sequence: TGTGCCAGCAGTTCACAGGGAAGACGGAATGGCTACACCTTC. Encoded protein: CASSSQGRRNGYTF.

The chain joins TRBV19 to TRBJ1-6; tentatively, D is TRBD1 (6 bases). CDR1 is LNHDA, CDR2 SQIVND, per germline (reference sequence). V was shortened by 3 bases and J by 10 bases, with 13 bases between the two germline ends. The CDR3 runs 14 residues. In nucleotides, the CDR3 is TGTGCCAGTAGTATCAGAGGGGGAGACTCACCCCTCCACTTT. Translation: CASSIRGGDSPLHF.

This chain links TRBV30 with TRBJ1-3, with D possibly being TRBD1 (5 bases). Trimming took off 1 base at V and 0 bases at J, with 7 bases between the two ends. CDR3 length: 14 residues. Looked up from germline, CDR1 is GTSNPN and CDR2 is SVGIG (reference sequence). DNA for the CDR3: TGTGCCTGGAGTGGGGGCTACTCTGGAAACACCATATATTTT. This sequence encodes CAWSGGYSGNTIYF.

The chain has TRBV28 and TRBJ2-1; 13 bases map to TRBD2. The germline CDR1 and CDR2 sequences are MDHEN and SYDVKM. J lost 9 bases, V lost 4 bases, and 6 bases had no gene match. The CDR3 covers 15 residues. CDR3 region: CASSSGLAGAGEQFF. The CDR3 DNA follows: TGTGCCAGCAGTTCCGGACTAGCGGGAGCGGGTGAGCAGTTCTTC.

V gene TRBV2 combines with J gene TRBJ1-1; D not certain. Germline-derived CDR1 and CDR2 are SNHLY and FYNNEI. The CDR3 is 13 residues long. V dropped 4 bases and J dropped 0 bases, with 6 bases sitting between them. CDR3: CASSGQMNTEAFF. Written as DNA, the CDR3 is TGTGCCAGCAGTGGGCAGATGAACACTGAAGCTTTCTTT.

The V and J genes are TRBV6-5 and TRBJ1-1, with unresolved D. The CDR3 has 13 residues. CDR1 MNHEY and CDR2 SVGAGI come from the germline V gene. V was trimmed by 5 bases and J by 10 bases, leaving 17 bases between them. The CDR3: CASSTPEALRAFF. The DNA of the CDR3 is TGTGCCAGCAGTACCCCTGAGGCCTTACGAGCTTTCTTT.

This clone came up once. This chain uses TRBV29-1 with TRBJ2-1; TRBD1 is a possible D gene (6 bases). The CDR3 sequence is 12 residues long. Germline V CDR1 and CDR2: SQVTM, ANQGSEA. The V end lost 7 bases, the J end lost 4 bases, and 11 bases lay between the germline ends. This CDR3 reads CSAKDSYNEQFF. CDR3 nucleotides: TGCAGCGCCAAGGACAGTTACAATGAGCAGTTCTTC.

The CDR3 protein is CASRGLAGAYNEQFF. The CDR3 nucleotides are TGTGCCAGCAGAGGACTAGCGGGAGCCTACAATGAGCAGTTCTTC. The rearrangement joins TRBV2 to TRBJ2-1; the match to TRBD2 covers 13 bases. The CDR3 length is 15 residues. Losses at the gene ends were 6 bases for V and 2 bases for J; bases not matched to a gene: 1. Looked up from germline, CDR1 is SNHLY and CDR2 is FYNNEI.